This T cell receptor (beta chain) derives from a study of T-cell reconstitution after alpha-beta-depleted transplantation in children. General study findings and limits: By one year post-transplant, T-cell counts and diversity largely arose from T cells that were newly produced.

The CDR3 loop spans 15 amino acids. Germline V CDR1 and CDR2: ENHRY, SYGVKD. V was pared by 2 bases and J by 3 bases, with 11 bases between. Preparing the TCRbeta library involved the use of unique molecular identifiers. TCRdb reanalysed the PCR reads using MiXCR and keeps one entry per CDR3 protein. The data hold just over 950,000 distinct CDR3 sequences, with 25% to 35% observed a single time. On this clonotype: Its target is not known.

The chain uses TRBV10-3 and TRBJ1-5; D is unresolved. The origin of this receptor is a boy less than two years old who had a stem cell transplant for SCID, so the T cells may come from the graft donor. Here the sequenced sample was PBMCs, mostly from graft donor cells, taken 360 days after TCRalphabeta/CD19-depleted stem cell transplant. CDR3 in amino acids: CAISENVDTNQPQHF. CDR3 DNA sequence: TGTGCCATCAGTGAGAACGTGGATACCAATCAGCCCCAGCATTTT.